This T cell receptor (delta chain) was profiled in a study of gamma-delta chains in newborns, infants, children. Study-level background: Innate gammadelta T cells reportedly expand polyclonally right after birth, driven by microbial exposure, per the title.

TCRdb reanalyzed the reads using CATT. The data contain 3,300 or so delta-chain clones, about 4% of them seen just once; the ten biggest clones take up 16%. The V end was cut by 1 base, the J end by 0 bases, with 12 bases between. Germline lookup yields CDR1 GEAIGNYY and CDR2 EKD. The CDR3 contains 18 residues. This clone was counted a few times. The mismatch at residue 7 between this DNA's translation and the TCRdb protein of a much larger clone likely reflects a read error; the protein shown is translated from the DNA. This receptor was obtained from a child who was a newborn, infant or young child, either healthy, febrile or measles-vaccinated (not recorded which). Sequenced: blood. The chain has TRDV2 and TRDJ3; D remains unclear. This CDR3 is CACDTLWDLSWDTRQMFF. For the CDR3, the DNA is TGTGCCTGTGACACACTGTGGGACCTCTCCTGGGACACCCGACAGATGTTTTTC.